This T cell receptor (beta chain) was obtained from a study of response to subunit inactivated influenza vaccine. TCRdb redid the calling of the RT-PCR reads with MiXCR, one entry per CDR3 protein. This table holds 540,000 or so distinct CDR3 sequences, over 10% found once. Looked up from germline, CDR1 is SGHRS and CDR2 is YFSETQ. V shed 3 bases and J 2 bases; nucleotides not matched to a gene: 3. The CDR3 runs to 14 residues. The gene calls are TRBV5-1 and TRBJ1-2; the match to TRBD1 covers 8 bases. The receptor was derived from a man between 45 and 60 years old who received an inactivated influenza vaccine. Specimen: PBMCs from blood, collected roughly 46 days after vaccination. The CDR3 reads CASSSWTGNYGYTF. The CDR3 DNA sequence: TGCGCCAGCAGCTCGTGGACAGGGAACTATGGCTACACCTTC.